This TCR beta chain was captured by sequencing in a study of T-cell reconstitution after alpha-beta-depleted transplantation in children. Overall study results and limits: Several hundred expanded graft clones reportedly were the source of alpha-beta T cells about two months after transplant. After one year, T-cell counts and TCRbeta diversity mostly came from new T cells. Diversity of TCRbeta at day 60 was high in some patients, arising from surviving recipient T cells and thymic progenitors.

Remarks on this clonotype: Its cognate antigen is unknown.

The CDR3 loop spans 15 amino acids. V dropped 4 bases and J dropped 0 bases, with 12 bases sitting between them. Germline CDR1 reads SGHTA; CDR2 reads FQGNSA. TCRbeta library construction was performed incorporating unique molecular identifiers. TCRdb passed the PCR reads through MiXCR, listing each CDR3 protein once. The table records 98,000 or so distinct CDR3 sequences, about 25% of them present only once. Material: PBMCs, obtained before TCRalphabeta/CD19-depleted stem cell transplant. J is TRBJ1-1 and V is TRBV7-2, with D maybe TRBD1 (6 bases). The receptor comes from a boy under 10 years old with acute lymphoblastic leukemia, due to receive a stem cell transplant. This CDR3 is CASSYRAPMNTEAFF. CDR3 sequence (DNA): TGTGCCAGCAGCTACAGGGCCCCAATGAACACTGAAGCTTTCTTT.